Listed here are 17 T cell receptor beta chains from one sample, sequenced in a study of Ad26.COV2.S vaccination and SARS-CoV-2 variants. Indicated treatment: around 19 received Ad26.COV2.S at low or high dose, single or two shots; 5 received placebo; per-sample allocation not given. Collection of the samples took place on day 63 after the first injection of vaccine or placebo. Assay: immunoSEQ multiplex PCR; the TCRdb copy retains only in-frame clones and omits some. This table holds 410,000 or so clones, 80% to 95% found once. The sample was peripheral blood, taken in a trial of Ad26.COV2.S vaccine versus placebo. The receptors originated from a person between 18 and 65 years old who received the Ad26.COV2.S COVID-19 vaccine or a placebo.

The rearrangement links TRBV27 to TRBJ1-1, with D perhaps TRBD1 (5 bases). This CDR3 contains 13 residues. V dropped 5 bases and J dropped 6 bases, with 13 bases sitting between them. Per the germline V gene, CDR1 is MNHEY and CDR2 is SMNVEV (reference sequence). The CDR3 DNA reads as TGTGCCAGCAGTATGGACCTGGGGGCTGAAGCTTTCTTT. Translated, it gives CASSMDLGAEAFF.

The rearrangement uses TRBV19 and TRBJ1-1; a weak D match, TRBD1 (5 bases). Germline CDR1 reads LNHDA; CDR2 reads SQIVND (reference sequence). The CDR3 has 14 amino acids. Between the trimmed V and J ends, which lost 8 bases and 4 bases, there was a span of 17 bases. CDR3 in DNA: TGTGCCAGTTCCCCCGGGGGAGCGAGCACTGAAGCTTTCTTT. As protein: CASSPGGASTEAFF.

The chain is built from TRBV19 and TRBJ2-1; D is uncertain. Trimming took off 5 bases at V and 2 bases at J, with 13 bases between the two ends. The CDR3 is 15 amino acids. Germline V lookup: CDR1 LNHDA, CDR2 SQIVND (reference sequence). In nucleotides, the CDR3 is TGTGCCAGTAGTCATGGCCAAACCCCCTACAATGAGCAGTTCTTC. Translation gives CASSHGQTPYNEQFF.

The gene calls are TRBV30 and TRBJ2-2; 7 bases agree with TRBD2. With V trimmed by 3 bases and J by 3 bases, 7 bases remained unmatched. Germline CDR1 GTSNPN, CDR2 SVGIG (reference sequence). The CDR3 is 15 amino acids. CDR3 sequence reads: CAWRWGEGDTGELFF. The CDR3 coding sequence is TGTGCCTGGAGATGGGGGGAGGGTGACACCGGGGAGCTGTTTTTT.

This rearrangement joins TRBV30 to TRBJ2-7; D is possibly TRBD1 (5 bases). The V gene lost 3 bases and the J gene lost 5 bases, with 11 bases spanning the gap. This CDR3 contains 12 residues. The germline gives CDR1 GTSNPN, CDR2 SVGIG (reference sequence). CDR3 region: CAWSRQSNEQYF. The CDR3 region has the DNA TGTGCCTGGAGCCGACAGTCCAACGAGCAGTACTTC.

The sample holds a few counts of this clone. CDR3 DNA sequence: TGCAGTGCTAGTACAGGGGAAGGGACTGAAGCTTTCTTT. This translates into CSASTGEGTEAFF. The rearrangement uses TRBV20-1 and TRBJ1-1, with TRBD1 identical over 7 bases. CDR3 size: 13 residues. Per germline, CDR1 DFQATT and CDR2 SNEGSKA (reference sequence). The junction had 6 bases not matched to a gene; V was cut back by 3 bases and J by 5 bases.

The CDR3 reads CSALAYPAQYF. CDR3 nucleotide sequence: TGCAGTGCCCTTGCATATCCCGCTCAGTACTTC. The chain uses TRBV20-1 and TRBJ2-7, with no clear D. Trimming took 6 bases from V and 10 from J, leaving 16 bases between them. From germline, CDR1 is DFQATT and CDR2 SNEGSKA (reference sequence). CDR3 size: 11 residues.

The DNA of the CDR3 is TGTGCCAGCCCCCTAGCGGGAGGGAGCTCCTACAATGAGCAGTTCTTC. This codes for CASPLAGGSSYNEQFF. The chain links TRBV7-9 to TRBJ2-1, with 12 bases aligning to TRBD2. V shed 8 bases, J shed 0 bases, and the junction held 5 bases outside the gene matches. The CDR3 has 16 amino acids. Germline V gene data show CDR1 as SEHNR and CDR2 as FQNEAQ (reference sequence).

The chain couples TRBV30 to TRBJ2-2; the D gene is possibly TRBD2 (6 bases). V was cut by 0 bases and J by 2 bases, with 10 bases left in between. The CDR3 is made up of 15 amino acids. The germline CDR1 and CDR2 sequences are GTSNPN and SVGIG (reference sequence). CDR3 in amino acids: CAWSVGTANTGELFF. As DNA, the CDR3 is TGTGCCTGGAGTGTGGGGACTGCTAACACCGGGGAGCTGTTTTTT.

This rearrangement joins TRBV5-5 to TRBJ1-6; 10 bases align to TRBD1. J lost 0 bases, V lost 4 bases, and 4 bases had no gene match. This CDR3 region has 17 residues. Germline CDR1 is SGHKS and CDR2 is YYEKEE (reference sequence). CDR3 sequence reads: CASSARTGGSYNSPLHF. Written as DNA, the CDR3 is TGTGCCAGCAGCGCCAGGACAGGGGGCTCCTATAATTCACCCCTCCACTTT.

A few counts support this clone. The V gene is TRBV10-1, the J gene TRBJ2-7, with 9 positions matching TRBD2. From germline, CDR1 is WNHNN and CDR2 SYGVQD (reference sequence). The trim removed 5 bases at V and 3 bases at J, leaving 8 bases unmatched. The CDR3 runs 15 residues. The CDR3 here is CASSPSGNQIYEQYF. The CDR3 DNA is TGCGCCAGCAGTCCTAGCGGGAATCAAATCTACGAGCAGTACTTC.

CDR3 protein: CASRERRGHCYEQYF. In DNA form, the CDR3 reads TGTGCCAGCAGGGAGAGGAGGGGACACTGCTACGAGCAGTACTTC. This chain uses TRBV21-1 with TRBJ2-7. TRBV21-1 is marked as a pseudogene. The CDR3 has 15 amino acids.

V is TRBV13 and J is TRBJ2-7; D is possibly TRBD1 or TRBD2 (5 bases each). The CDR3 consists of 14 residues. V was shortened by 5 bases and J by 1 base, with 12 bases between the two germline ends. Germline loops: CDR1 PRHDT, CDR2 FYEKMQ (reference sequence). The CDR3 spells CASSGGKRSYEQYF. For the CDR3, the DNA is TGTGCCAGCAGCGGGGGAAAGAGATCCTACGAGCAGTACTTC.

The genes are TRBV9 and TRBJ1-6; D might be TRBD1 (6 bases). In germline, CDR1 is SGDLS, CDR2 YYNGEE. This CDR3 spans 15 amino acids. Trimming pared 4 bases from V and 4 bases from J, leaving 12 bases between. The CDR3 sequence is CASSSSTGYNSPLHF. For the CDR3, the DNA is TGTGCCAGCAGCTCCTCGACAGGATATAATTCACCCCTCCACTTT. The whole variable domain, filled in from reference TRBV9 and TRBJ1-6, reads DSGVTQTPKHLITATGQRVTLRCSPRSGDLSVYWYQQSLDQGLQFLIQYYNGEERAKGNILERFSAQQFPDLHSELNLSSLELGDSALYFCASSSSTGYNSPLHFGNGTRLTVT.

The CDR3 coding sequence is TGTGCCAGCCGCCGGGGGGATGGCAATCAGCCCCAGCATTTT. Amino acid sequence: CASRRGDGNQPQHF. The J gene is TRBJ1-5, the V gene TRBV6-5; tentatively, D is TRBD1 (5 bases). This CDR3 is 14 amino acids long. CDR1 and CDR2 from the germline V gene are MNHEY and SVGAGI. The V end was cut by 8 bases, the J end by 2 bases, with 13 bases between.

The CDR3 DNA reads TGTGCCAGCAGTGACCTCCCCACGACAGATACGCAGTATTTT. Translated, it gives CASSDLPTTDTQYF. This chain links TRBV6-4 with TRBJ2-3; D uncertain. This CDR3 spans 14 amino acids. Between the trimmed V and J ends, which lost 2 bases and 3 bases, there was a span of 9 bases. CDR1 is MRHNA, CDR2 SNTAGT, per germline.

J is TRBJ2-7 and V is TRBV2; 10 bases agree with TRBD2. V lost 5 bases and J lost 0; bases outside the gene matches: 7. This CDR3 spans 16 amino acids. Germline V gives CDR1 SNHLY, CDR2 FYNNEI. In DNA form, the CDR3 reads TGTGCCAGCAGTTCCCTTGCTAGCGGGAGCTCCTACGAGCAGTACTTC. Translating it yields CASSSLASGSSYEQYF.